These 7 T cell receptor beta chains were sequenced from one sample in a study of T cells in tumors after PD-1 blockade. Clones were sequenced by immunoSEQ multiplex PCR, and TCRdb holds only the in-frame ones, with some missing. The sample yields thousands of clones, 55% to 70% seen once. The sample consisted of tumor tissue, taken after anti-PD-1 treatment. These receptors came from a human donor with basal cell carcinoma.

The J gene is TRBJ2-5, the V gene TRBV27; no clear D. The length of the CDR3 is 14 residues. Germline assignment: CDR1 MNHEY and CDR2 SMNVEV (reference sequence). Trimming took off 5 bases at V and 2 bases at J, with 12 bases between the two ends. The CDR3 spells CASSPQRPQETQYF. CDR3 DNA sequence: TGTGCCAGCAGTCCCCAGCGCCCTCAAGAGACCCAGTACTTC.

Here the CDR3 reads CASSVNSGSGTGELFF. The CDR3 nucleotides are TGTGCCAGCAGTGTCAATAGCGGGAGCGGCACCGGGGAGCTGTTTTTT. This sequence joins TRBV6-4 and TRBJ2-2; TRBD2 agrees at 9 bases. Trimming at V came to 4 bases and at J to 4 bases, leaving 7 bases not matched to a gene. The CDR3 extends over 16 amino acids. The germline CDR1 and CDR2 sequences are MRHNA and SNTAGT.

In nucleotides, the CDR3 is TGTGCCACCAGTGATTTTGCGGGAAGCTCCTACAATGAGCAGTTCTTC. It encodes CATSDFAGSSYNEQFF. V is TRBV24-1 and J is TRBJ2-1; possible D gene TRBD2, 6 bases. The CDR3 covers 16 residues. The V gene's germline CDR1 is KGHDR and CDR2 SFDVKD. V dropped 1 base and J dropped 0 bases, with 9 bases sitting between them.

V and J are TRBV9 and TRBJ1-6; D unresolved. The V gene's germline CDR1 is SGDLS and CDR2 YYNGEE. V was shortened by 4 bases and J by 8 bases, with 7 bases between the two germline ends. This CDR3 contains 12 residues. The CDR3 region has the DNA TGTGCCAGCAGCAGCACAGATTCACCCCTCCACTTT. As protein: CASSSTDSPLHF. Full variable domain (outside the CDR3, taken from reference TRBV9 and TRBJ1-6): DSGVTQTPKHLITATGQRVTLRCSPRSGDLSVYWYQQSLDQGLQFLIQYYNGEERAKGNILERFSAQQFPDLHSELNLSSLELGDSALYFCASSSTDSPLHFGNGTRLTVT.

V usage is TRBV2 and J usage is TRBJ2-2, with D uncertain. Per the germline V gene, CDR1 is SNHLY and CDR2 is FYNNEI. The CDR3 is 15 residues long. V shed 5 bases and J shed 2 bases, with 12 bases lying between them. The CDR3 loop reads CASSLELRNTGELFF. CDR3 DNA: TGTGCCAGCAGTCTAGAACTGAGAAACACCGGGGAGCTGTTTTTT.

This rearrangement joins TRBV24-1 to TRBJ1-2; D call uncertain. V gave up 8 bases and J gave up 4 bases, with 7 bases separating them. The CDR3 is 11 amino acids. The V gene's germline CDR1 is KGHDR and CDR2 SFDVKD. The CDR3 region is CATKSVYGYTF. The CDR3 DNA follows: TGTGCCACCAAATCCGTCTATGGCTACACCTTC.

The rearrangement links TRBV2 to TRBJ1-4; D gene uncertain. Trimming pared 4 bases from V and 4 bases from J, leaving 13 bases between. The CDR3 contains 15 residues. Germline values: CDR1 SNHLY, CDR2 FYNNEI. The CDR3 DNA follows: TGTGCCAGCAGTGCCCGGACGGACCGTAATGAAAAACTGTTTTTT. Its protein is CASSARTDRNEKLFF.